The rows below give T cell receptor beta chains drawn from one sample of a study of blood T cell repertoires in COVID-19. Measured with immunoSEQ multiplex PCR; TCRdb has only the in-frame clones, and not every one. This sample has roughly 200,000 clones, with roughly 90% found just once. Sequencing was done on a sample of peripheral blood. These receptors were taken from a woman between 40 and 55 years old who had recovered from COVID-19. The CDR3 runs from the conserved cysteine through the conserved F or W. A D gene is named only where the DNA matches it firmly.

V gene	J gene	D gene	CDR3 length	CDR3 protein	CDR3 DNA
TRBV30	TRBJ1-6	NA	13	CAWNAGEGSPLHF	TGTGCCTGGAACGCAGGGGAGGGTTCACCCCTCCACTTT
TRBV19	TRBJ1-3	NA	14	CASIRGGPGNTIYF	TGTGCCAGTATTAGGGGAGGTCCTGGAAACACCATATATTTT
TRBV3-1/TRBV3-2	TRBJ1-4	NA	14	CASSQADRPGLLFF	TGTGCCAGCAGCCAAGCTGACAGGCCGGGGTTGCTGTTTTTT
TRBV29-1	TRBJ1-2	NA	13	CSVVWQGPYGYTF	TGCAGCGTTGTGTGGCAGGGGCCCTATGGCTACACCTTC
TRBV19	TRBJ2-3	NA	14	CASSTQRFTDTQYF	TGTGCCAGTAGCACACAGAGATTCACAGATACGCAGTATTTT
TRBV6-5	TRBJ2-7	TRBD1	15	CASSYSWDRGSEQYF	TGTGCCAGCAGTTACTCTTGGGACAGGGGCTCCGAGCAGTACTTC
TRBV24-1	TRBJ2-3	TRBD2	15	CATSKTSGLFDTQYF	TGTGCCACCAGTAAGACTAGCGGGCTATTCGATACGCAGTATTTT
TRBV19	TRBJ2-5	NA	14	CASSLQGGGETQYF	TGTGCCAGTAGTCTCCAGGGAGGCGGGGAGACCCAGTACTTC
TRBV3-1/TRBV3-2	TRBJ2-7	TRBD2	16	CASSQYGLAGAYEQYF	TGTGCCAGCAGCCAATACGGACTAGCGGGCGCCTACGAGCAGTACTTC
TRBV7-3	TRBJ2-1	TRBD1	16	CASSPTLGTGSNEQFF	TGTGCCAGCAGCCCTACTTTGGGGACAGGGAGCAATGAGCAGTTCTTC
TRBV6-6	TRBJ1-6	TRBD1	14	CASSPTGYNSPLHF	TGTGCCAGCAGCCCGACAGGGTACAATTCACCCCTCCACTTT
TRBV28	TRBJ1-4	TRBD1	16	CASSSLTGTGAEKLFF	TGTGCCAGCAGTTCCTTGACCGGGACAGGGGCCGAAAAACTGTTTTTT
TRBV11-3	TRBJ2-2	NA	18	CASSFGGLGLRNTGELFF	TGTGCCAGCAGCTTTGGCGGTCTAGGACTCAGGAACACCGGGGAGCTGTTTTTT
TRBV5-1	TRBJ1-1	NA	16	CASSLAGPLRNTEAFF	TGCGCCAGCAGCTTGGCTGGGCCCCTGAGGAACACTGAAGCTTTCTTT
TRBV4-2	TRBJ1-2	TRBD1	14	CASSQGQGSYGYTF	TGTGCCAGCAGCCAGGGACAGGGATCCTATGGCTACACCTTC